These 18 T cell receptor beta chains were all obtained from the same sample, sequenced in a study of Tregs in tolerant kidney transplant recipients. TCRdb's copy holds only in-frame clones and misses some; the assay was immunoSEQ multiplex PCR. Here the sample spans about 120,000 clones, roughly 92% being singletons. Input material: CD4+ T cells from blood. The receptor source for this set is a human donor in good health.

The chain recombines TRBV2 with TRBJ2-7; D gene unclear. The CDR3 contains 15 residues. V dropped 4 bases and J dropped 5 bases, with 18 bases sitting between them. Germline CDR1 is SNHLY and CDR2 is FYNNEI. This CDR3 reads CASSVLEGIRNEQYF. The CDR3 DNA sequence: TGTGCCAGCAGTGTCCTAGAAGGGATTCGCAACGAGCAGTACTTC.

This chain joins TRBV28 and TRBJ1-1; 8 bases fit TRBD1. This CDR3 has 17 amino acids. V lost 7 bases and J lost 5; bases outside the gene matches: 18. Germline V CDR1 and CDR2: MDHEN, SYDVKM. CDR3 region: CASTRPQGARKVTEAFF. As DNA, the CDR3 is TGTGCCAGCACGCGCCCCCAGGGGGCGCGTAAGGTGACTGAAGCTTTCTTT.

In its sample, this clone was seen once. Written as DNA, the CDR3 is TGTGCCAGCAGCTTACTGGGGGGCACTGAAGCTTTCTTT. Translating it yields CASSLLGGTEAFF. The chain has TRBV7-9 and TRBJ1-1; tentatively, D is TRBD1 (5 bases). The length of the CDR3 is 13 residues. From germline, CDR1 is SEHNR and CDR2 FQNEAQ (reference sequence). V was shortened by 2 bases and J by 4 bases, with 8 bases between the two germline ends.

This clone was seen only a few times. The gene calls are TRBV15 and TRBJ2-7; D gene uncertain. Trimming took 1 base from V and 0 from J, leaving 7 bases between them. This CDR3 has 14 residues. The germline gives CDR1 LNHNV, CDR2 YYDKDF (reference sequence). The CDR3 DNA is TGTGCCACCAGCAGAGGGCCGAACTCCTACGAGCAGTACTTC. It codes for CATSRGPNSYEQYF. Based on the CDR3 plus reference TRBV15 and TRBJ2-7, the full variable domain is DAMVIQNPRYQVTQFGKPVTLSCSQTLNHNVMYWYQQKSSQAPKLLFHYYDKDFNNEADTPDNFQSRRPNTSFCFLDIRSPGLGDTAMYLCATSRGPNSYEQYFGPGTRLTVT.

Turning to this clone: Other DNA sequences of this sample code for an identical CDR3. The V gene is TRBV18, the J gene TRBJ1-5, with D tentatively TRBD1 (5 bases). Trimming shortened V by 2 bases and J by 6 bases, and 8 bases separated the two germline ends. Germline V gene sequence: CDR1 KGHSH, CDR2 LQKENI. The CDR3 extends over 13 amino acids. CDR3 protein: CASSPGGGQPQHF. The DNA of the CDR3 is TGTGCCAGCTCACCAGGGGGGGGTCAGCCCCAGCATTTT.

This sequence joins TRBV6-1 and TRBJ1-2; unclear D gene. Germline V CDR1 and CDR2: MNHNS, SASEGT. Trimming took 2 bases from V and 0 from J, leaving 10 bases between them. This CDR3 is built from 15 residues. The CDR3 loop reads CASSEWSTSNYGYTF. The CDR3 DNA is TGTGCCAGCAGTGAATGGTCAACGTCTAACTATGGCTACACCTTC.

V gene TRBV2 combines with J gene TRBJ2-1; the D gene could be TRBD1 or TRBD2 (5 bases each). V shed 0 bases and J shed 9 bases, with 9 bases lying between them. The CDR3 length is 13 residues. The germline CDR1 and CDR2 sequences are SNHLY and FYNNEI. CDR3 in amino acids: CASSEAPGSEQFF. CDR3 DNA sequence: TGTGCCAGCAGTGAAGCGCCAGGGAGTGAGCAGTTCTTC.

Here the CDR3 DNA reads TGCGCCAGCAGCTTCCCTAGCGGCCGAGGAGATACGCAGTATTTT. This translates into CASSFPSGRGDTQYF. The J gene is TRBJ2-3, the V gene TRBV5-1, with 7 bases that match TRBD2. V trimming: 2 bases; J trimming: 5 bases; junction bases outside the gene matches: 8. The germline CDR1 and CDR2 sequences are SGHRS and YFSETQ. The CDR3 consists of 15 residues.

This chain links TRBV6-6 with TRBJ1-5; D gene unclear. CDR1 is MNHNY and CDR2 is SVGAGI in the germline V gene (reference sequence). This CDR3 has 16 residues. The V end lost 2 bases, the J end lost 2 bases, and 13 bases lay between the germline ends. Here the CDR3 reads CASSYRDKGGNQPQHF. CDR3 sequence (DNA): TGTGCCAGCAGTTACCGAGATAAGGGAGGCAATCAGCCCCAGCATTTT.

This chain's CDR3 is CASCRTGHYEQYF. The CDR3 DNA follows: TGTGCCAGCTGTAGGACAGGGCATTACGAGCAGTACTTC. The gene calls are TRBV27 and TRBJ2-7; 8 nucleotides agree with TRBD1. The CDR3 length is 13 residues. The germline V gene encodes CDR1 MNHEY and CDR2 SMNVEV (reference sequence). J gave up 4 bases and V 8 bases, and 7 bases lay outside the gene matches.

The V gene is TRBV7-9, the J gene TRBJ1-2; TRBD1 might be the D (6 bases). V was pared by 5 bases and J by 4 bases, with 17 bases between. This CDR3 spans 15 amino acids. The germline CDR1 and CDR2 sequences are SEHNR and FQNEAQ (reference sequence). DNA for the CDR3: TGTGCCAGCAGCCAGCGGGCAGGGGCCATCTATGGCTACACCTTC. It specifies CASSQRAGAIYGYTF.

This chain uses TRBV7-2 with TRBJ1-6, with D unresolved. The CDR3 is 15 residues long. Germline V gene lookup returns CDR1 SGHTA and CDR2 FQGNSA. The ends were cut back, 1 base at V and 6 bases at J, with 10 bases in the middle. The CDR3 spells CASSLVADFNSPLHF. The CDR3 DNA follows: TGTGCCAGCAGCTTAGTAGCGGATTTTAATTCACCCCTCCACTTT.

This clone was seen just once. The gene calls are TRBV25-1 and TRBJ1-1; D is unresolved. The germline gives CDR1 MGHDK, CDR2 SYGVNS. CDR3 length: 14 amino acids. V gave up 6 bases and J gave up 1 base, with 12 bases separating them. CDR3 coding DNA: TGTGCCAGCAGCTCCTGGGAAGGGAACACTGAAGCTTTCTTT. Residues: CASSSWEGNTEAFF.

This chain joins TRBV9 and TRBJ2-3; the match to TRBD2 covers 8 bases. The germline V gene has CDR1 SGDLS and CDR2 YYNGEE. J lost 0 bases, V lost 5 bases, and 8 bases had no gene match. The CDR3 is 16 residues long. CDR3 protein: CASSHTGGWSTDTQYF. The CDR3 DNA follows: TGTGCCAGCAGTCATACGGGGGGGTGGAGCACAGATACGCAGTATTTT.

The V call is TRBV28, the J call TRBJ1-2, with no clear D. Germline CDR1 MDHEN, CDR2 SYDVKM. V lost 3 bases and J lost 2, with 7 bases in between. The length of the CDR3 is 13 residues. Here the CDR3 reads CASSLLGNYGYTF. CDR3 nucleotides: TGTGCCAGCAGTTTGTTAGGGAACTATGGCTACACCTTC.

V gene TRBV11-2 combines with J gene TRBJ1-1, with a tentative D call TRBD1 (6 bases). The germline gives CDR1 SGHAT, CDR2 FQNNGV. This CDR3 is 16 amino acids long. V lost 4 bases and J lost 1, with 16 bases in between. The CDR3 loop reads CASSWPTGRGNTEAFF. The CDR3 region has the DNA TGTGCCAGCAGCTGGCCCACAGGGAGGGGGAACACTGAAGCTTTCTTT.

This CDR3 reads CASSLRGGFNQPQHF. CDR3 bases: TGTGCCAGCAGTCTTAGGGGGGGGTTTAATCAGCCCCAGCATTTT. V and J are TRBV28 and TRBJ1-5, with TRBD1 as a possible D gene (6 bases). The CDR3 is 15 amino acids. The V gene's germline CDR1 is MDHEN and CDR2 SYDVKM. Trimming shortened V by 5 bases and J by 4 bases, and 15 bases separated the two germline ends.

V is TRBV19 and J is TRBJ1-5, with 8 nucleotides matching TRBD1. Germline V gene data show CDR1 as LNHDA and CDR2 as SQIVND (reference sequence). The CDR3 loop spans 15 amino acids. With V trimmed by 7 bases and J by 0 bases, 5 bases remained unmatched. The CDR3 nucleotides are TGTGCCAGTATTCAGACAGGGGATAGCAATCAGCCCCAGCATTTT. Residues: CASIQTGDSNQPQHF.